The clone carrying this T cell receptor (beta chain) has ten or more counts. Its target is not known. The TCR library protocol was used to attach unique molecular identifiers. These identifiers were attached to individual cDNA molecules. A single record per CDR3 protein comes from TCRdb applying MiXCR to the 5' RACE reads. Of approximately 97,000 distinct CDR3 sequences in the sample, 9.5% to 12% were seen once. The sample belongs to a study of early T cells in non-severe SARS-CoV-2 infection. Study as a whole: Sequencing used unsorted whole-blood bulk RNA, so chains lack pairing.

The V end lost 4 bases, the J end lost 1 base, and 12 bases lay between the germline ends. CDR1 is SGHRS, CDR2 YFSETQ, per germline. The CDR3 spans 14 residues. Study observations and caveats: VDJdb matching skewed toward anti-spike CD8 responses, missing private and CD4 specificities.

Specimen: whole blood, collected at baseline. The chain is built from TRBV5-1 and TRBJ2-7; D unclear. The receptor's source is an adult who was a healthcare worker with PCR-confirmed SARS-CoV-2 infection or an uninfected control (not recorded which). In DNA form, the CDR3 reads TGCGCCAGCAGCCCCCCCGCGCAGTCCTACGAGCAGTACTTC. Translation: CASSPPAQSYEQYF.